Listed here are 18 T cell receptor beta chains from one sample, sequenced in a study of cytomegalovirus exposure and HLA in healthy donors. The PCR ran on 60 Vbeta and 13 Jbeta primers. Data came from immunoSEQ multiplex PCR; TCRdb stores just in-frame clones and leaves some out. The data contain about 190,000 clones, 78% of them singletons. The sequenced material came from PBMCs. These receptors were collected from a woman aged 30 to 39 in good health and CMV-seropositive.

This clone occurred a few times. This rearrangement joins TRBV28 to TRBJ1-1; D unresolved. This CDR3 comprises 11 residues. CDR1 and CDR2 (germline): MDHEN, SYDVKM. V shed 3 bases and J shed 10 bases, with 9 bases lying between them. The CDR3 loop reads CASSLYKRAFF. The CDR3 nucleotides read TGTGCCAGCAGTTTGTATAAGAGAGCTTTCTTT.

The gene calls are TRBV10-3 and TRBJ1-4, with 8 bases aligning to TRBD1. The germline V gene has CDR1 ENHRY and CDR2 SYGVKD. CDR3 length: 13 amino acids. V shed 0 bases, J shed 12 bases, and the junction held 3 bases outside the gene matches. CDR3 DNA: TGTGCCATCAGTGAGTCGTCGGACAGGGAACTGTTTTTT. This encodes CAISESSDRELFF.

The V and J genes are TRBV6-1 and TRBJ2-1; TRBD2 is a possible D gene (5 bases). V was cut by 9 bases and J by 9 bases, with 12 bases left in between. Germline V gene lookup returns CDR1 MNHNS and CDR2 SASEGT. This CDR3 is 11 amino acids long. The DNA for the CDR3 is TGTGCCAGTGAGGGAGTGCTTGAGCAGTTCTTC. Translating it yields CASEGVLEQFF.

The CDR3 here is CASSLGGQGNEKLFF. CDR3 DNA sequence: TGTGCCAGCAGCTTGGGGGGACAGGGGAATGAAAAACTGTTTTTT. V and J are TRBV5-4 and TRBJ1-4; 10 bases align to TRBD1. The CDR3 spans 15 residues. After removal of 0 bases from V and 5 bases from J, the junction contained 1 base not matched to a gene. Per germline, CDR1 SGHNT and CDR2 YYREEE (reference sequence).

The chain recombines TRBV9 with TRBJ2-7; 8 bases agree with TRBD2. This CDR3 comprises 17 residues. Losses at the gene ends were 4 bases for V and 3 bases for J; bases not matched to a gene: 15. Germline lookup yields CDR1 SGDLS and CDR2 YYNGEE. The CDR3 sequence: CASSPEGVAGPDYEQYF. CDR3 in DNA: TGTGCCAGCAGCCCAGAGGGGGTAGCGGGACCGGACTACGAGCAGTACTTC.

The chain couples TRBV6-5 to TRBJ1-5; D remains ambiguous. The CDR3 covers 14 residues. CDR1 and CDR2 (germline): MNHEY, SVGAGI. Trimming cost V 2 bases and J 6 bases, with 11 bases left between them. The CDR3 is CASSYGEGVQPQHF. DNA of the CDR3: TGTGCCAGCAGTTACGGGGAGGGTGTTCAGCCCCAGCATTTT.

The chain combines TRBV2 with TRBJ1-3; D is undetermined. The V end lost 1 base, the J end lost 1 base, and 8 bases lay between the germline ends. CDR3 length: 15 residues. Germline V gives CDR1 SNHLY, CDR2 FYNNEI. In DNA form, the CDR3 reads TGTGCCAGCAGTGAAGGGGCAGAATCTGGAAACACCATATATTTT. Protein product: CASSEGAESGNTIYF.

The chain carries TRBV19 and TRBJ2-1; D is undetermined. V gave up 7 bases and J gave up 0 bases, with 16 bases separating them. CDR1 is LNHDA and CDR2 is SQIVND in the germline V gene (reference sequence). This CDR3 contains 16 residues. CDR3 loop: CASTSIESGSYNEQFF. The CDR3, as DNA: TGTGCCAGTACCAGTATTGAGTCGGGCTCCTACAATGAGCAGTTCTTC.

V usage is TRBV28 and J usage is TRBJ1-2; 9 nucleotides line up with TRBD1. CDR3 length: 15 residues. The V gene's germline CDR1 is MDHEN and CDR2 SYDVKM. V trimming: 6 bases; J trimming: 1 base; junction bases outside the gene matches: 6. CDR3 in amino acids: CASRSQGAFNYGYTF. As DNA, the CDR3 is TGTGCCAGCAGATCACAGGGGGCGTTTAACTATGGCTACACCTTC.

V usage is TRBV4-2 and J usage is TRBJ1-2, with no clear D. Germline-derived CDR1 and CDR2 are LGHNA and YNFKEQ. V shed 1 base and J shed 3 bases, with 18 bases lying between them. The CDR3 runs to 17 residues. DNA of the CDR3: TGTGCCAGCAGCCAAGTTTTTGGGGAGGGCTCGGACTATGGCTACACCTTC. Residues: CASSQVFGEGSDYGYTF.

The CDR3: CASSPLEGEQYF. The CDR3 DNA is TGTGCCAGCAGTCCCTTAGAGGGCGAGCAGTACTTC. The genes are TRBV6-5 and TRBJ2-7, with a possible D match to TRBD2 (5 bases). CDR3 length: 12 amino acids. Trimming removed 5 bases from V and 6 bases from J, with 11 bases in between. Per the germline V gene, CDR1 is MNHEY and CDR2 is SVGAGI.

The count of this clone is one. The CDR3 reads CASSMRKGAEQYF. The CDR3 bases are TGTGCCAGTAGTATGCGGAAAGGAGCCGAGCAGTACTTC. J is TRBJ2-7 and V is TRBV19, with D unresolved. The germline CDR1 and CDR2 sequences are LNHDA and SQIVND (reference sequence). V was shortened by 3 bases and J by 6 bases, with 12 bases between the two germline ends. The CDR3 is 13 amino acids.

This clone has more than one count but fewer than ten. The chain is built from TRBV6-1 and TRBJ1-4, with 8 bases fitting TRBD1. The V segment lost 6 bases and the J segment 5 bases; nucleotides outside the gene matches: 8. Germline V gene lookup returns CDR1 MNHNS and CDR2 SASEGT. This CDR3 is built from 15 residues. CDR3 in amino acids: CASRPTGGQNEKLFF. The DNA of the CDR3 is TGTGCCAGCAGACCAACAGGGGGGCAGAATGAAAAACTGTTTTTT.

The CDR3 bases are TGTGCCAGCAGTCGAAGCATGAACACTGAAGCTTTCTTT. Amino acids: CASSRSMNTEAFF. The chain employs TRBV7-3 and TRBJ1-1, with D unresolved. Germline-derived CDR1 and CDR2 are SGHTA and FQGTGA. This CDR3 is built from 13 residues. Trimming took off 6 bases at V and 0 bases at J, with 8 bases between the two ends.

The rearrangement links TRBV28 to TRBJ1-5, with 8 positions matching TRBD1. The germline CDR1 and CDR2 sequences are MDHEN and SYDVKM. This CDR3 is built from 16 residues. V gave up 5 bases and J gave up 7 bases; unmatched junction bases: 13. The CDR3 sequence is CASSRPHRGSWQPQHF. CDR3 bases: TGTGCCAGCAGTCGACCCCACAGGGGGTCTTGGCAGCCCCAGCATTTT. The full variable domain, completed using reference TRBV28 and TRBJ1-5, is DVKVTQSSRYLVKRTGEKVFLECVQDMDHENMFWYRQDPGLGLRLIYFSYDVKMKEKGDIPEGYSVSREKKERFSLILESASTNQTSMYLCASSRPHRGSWQPQHFGDGTRLSIL.

This CDR3 is CASSISRITEAFF. The CDR3 coding sequence is TGTGCCAGTAGTATATCCAGAATTACTGAAGCTTTCTTT. The rearrangement joins TRBV19 to TRBJ1-1, with unresolved D. Germline V gives CDR1 LNHDA, CDR2 SQIVND (reference sequence). The CDR3 contains 13 residues. Deletions cut 2 bases from V and 5 bases from J, with 9 bases between.

This chain joins TRBV29-1 and TRBJ1-1; 10 bases map to TRBD1. V shed 7 bases, J shed 6 bases, and the junction held 5 bases outside the gene matches. CDR1 SQVTM and CDR2 ANQGSEA come from the germline V gene. The CDR3 length is 12 residues. The CDR3 DNA sequence: TGCAGCGCCCCGGGACAGGGGCCTGAAGCTTTCTTT. Its protein product is CSAPGQGPEAFF.

In this sample, this clone turned up once. J is TRBJ2-7 and V is TRBV2, with TRBD2 matching over 12 bases. CDR1 and CDR2 from the germline V gene are SNHLY and FYNNEI. The CDR3 is 12 residues long. The ends lost 5 bases at V and 12 bases at J; junction bases unmatched: 5. The CDR3 DNA follows: TGTGCCAGCAGTTATCTAGCGGGAGGGCGGTACTTC. The encoded protein is CASSYLAGGRYF.